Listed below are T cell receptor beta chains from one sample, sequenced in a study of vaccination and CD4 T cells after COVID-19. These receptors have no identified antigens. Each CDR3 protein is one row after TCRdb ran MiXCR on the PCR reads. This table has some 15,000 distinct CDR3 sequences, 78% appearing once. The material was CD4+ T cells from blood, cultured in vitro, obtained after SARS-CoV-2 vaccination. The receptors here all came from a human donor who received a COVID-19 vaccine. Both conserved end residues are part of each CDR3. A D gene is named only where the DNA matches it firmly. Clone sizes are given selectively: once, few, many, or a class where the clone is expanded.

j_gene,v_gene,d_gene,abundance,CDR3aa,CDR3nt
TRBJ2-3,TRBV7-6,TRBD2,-,CASREGGLAGGRGDTQYF,TGTGCCAGCAGGGAAGGTGGTCTAGCGGGGGGGCGTGGAGATACGCAGTATTTT
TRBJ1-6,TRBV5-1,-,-,CASSLAGHRYNSPLHF,TGCGCCAGCAGCTTGGCGGGACACCGATATAATTCACCCCTCCACTTT
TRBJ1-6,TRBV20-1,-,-,CSASLGQTYNSPLHF,TGCAGTGCTAGTTTGGGCCAAACTTATAATTCACCCCTCCACTTT
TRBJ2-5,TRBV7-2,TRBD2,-,CASSPSGGLETQYF,TGTGCCAGCAGCCCTAGCGGGGGGCTAGAGACCCAGTACTTC
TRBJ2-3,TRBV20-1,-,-,CSASLPQQRSTDTQYF,TGCAGTGCTAGTCTCCCTCAGCAGCGTAGCACAGATACGCAGTATTTT
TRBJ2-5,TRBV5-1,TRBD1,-,CASSGGTGVMETQYF,TGCGCCAGCAGCGGAGGGACAGGGGTGATGGAGACCCAGTACTTC
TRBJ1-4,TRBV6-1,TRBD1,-,CASSEGTGSGEKLFF,TGTGCCAGCAGTGAGGGGACAGGGTCAGGTGAAAAACTGTTTTTT
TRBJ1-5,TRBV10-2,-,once,CASSESGSNQPQHF,TGCGCCAGCAGTGAGTCTGGCAGCAATCAGCCCCAGCATTTT
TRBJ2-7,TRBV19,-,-,CASSIEPGPVYEQYF,TGTGCCAGTAGTATAGAACCAGGGCCAGTCTACGAGCAGTACTTC
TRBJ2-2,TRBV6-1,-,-,CASSPGESTGELFF,TGTGCCAGCAGTCCAGGGGAAAGTACCGGGGAGCTGTTTTTT
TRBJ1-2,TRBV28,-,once,CASSGENYGYTF,TGTGCCAGCAGTGGCGAGAACTATGGCTACACCTTC
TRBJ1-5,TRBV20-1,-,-,CSARDVEGIKPQHF,TGCAGTGCTAGAGATGTTGAGGGGATCAAGCCCCAGCATTTT
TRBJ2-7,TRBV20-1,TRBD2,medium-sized,CSASRLAGGEQYF,TGCAGTGCTAGTAGACTAGCGGGGGGCGAGCAGTACTTC
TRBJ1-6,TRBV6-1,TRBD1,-,CASSDGGQPLHF,TGTGCCAGCAGTGATGGGGGACAGCCCCTCCACTTT
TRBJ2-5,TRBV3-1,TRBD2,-,CASSQVAAGGAETQYF,TGTGCCAGCAGCCAAGTGGCAGCGGGGGGGGCAGAGACCCAGTACTTC
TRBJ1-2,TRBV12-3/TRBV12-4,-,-,CASSFSGHGYTF,TGTGCCAGCAGTTTCTCAGGGCATGGCTACACCTTC
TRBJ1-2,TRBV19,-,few,CASSITGTGQLYGYTF,TGTGCCAGTAGTATAACCGGGACGGGACAACTATATGGCTACACCTTC
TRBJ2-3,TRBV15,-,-,CATSRGLNTDTQYF,TGTGCCACCAGCAGGGGCCTTAATACAGATACGCAGTATTTT
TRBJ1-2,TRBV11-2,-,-,CASSLERANYGYTF,TGTGCCAGCAGCTTAGAACGGGCTAACTATGGCTACACCTTC
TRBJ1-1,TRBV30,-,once,CAWSVQSDTEAFF,TGTGCCTGGAGTGTACAAAGTGACACTGAAGCTTTCTTT
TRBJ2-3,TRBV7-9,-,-,CASSFSRDTQYF,TGTGCCAGCAGCTTTAGTAGAGATACGCAGTATTTT
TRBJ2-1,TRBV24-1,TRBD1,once,CATSVWDRGSNEQFF,TGTGCCACCAGTGTTTGGGACAGGGGTTCCAATGAGCAGTTCTTC
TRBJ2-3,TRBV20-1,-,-,CSAKESGLTDTQYF,TGCAGTGCTAAAGAGAGCGGACTCACAGATACGCAGTATTTT
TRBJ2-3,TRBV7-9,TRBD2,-,CASSPNDRSGGLDTQYF,TGTGCCAGCAGCCCGAATGATCGGAGCGGGGGCCTGGATACGCAGTATTTC
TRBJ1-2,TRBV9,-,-,CASSVDGIGSSSNYGYTF,TGTGCCAGCAGCGTAGACGGTATTGGGTCAAGTTCTAACTATGGCTACACCTTC
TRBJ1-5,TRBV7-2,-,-,CASSLGTGVMSNQPQHF,TGTGCCAGCAGCTTAGGGACGGGGGTGATGAGCAATCAGCCCCAGCATTTT
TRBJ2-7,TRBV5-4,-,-,CASSLGAGYEQYF,TGTGCCAGCAGCCTTGGTGCGGGATACGAGCAGTACTTC
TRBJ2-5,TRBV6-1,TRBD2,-,CASRSTSGGFGETQYF,TGTGCCAGCAGATCGACTAGCGGGGGGTTTGGGGAGACCCAGTACTTC
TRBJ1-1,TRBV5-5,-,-,CASSPVGGWNTEAFF,TGTGCCAGCAGCCCGGTCGGGGGTTGGAACACTGAAGCTTTCTTT
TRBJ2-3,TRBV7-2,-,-,CASSSGTDTQYF,TGTGCCAGCAGCTCCGGGACAGATACGCAGTATTTT
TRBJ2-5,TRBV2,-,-,CASSPVGDRGETQYF,TGTGCCAGCAGCCCCGTGGGGGACCGGGGGGAGACCCAGTACTTC
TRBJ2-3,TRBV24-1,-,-,CATSDINPGLSTDTQYF,TGTGCCACCAGTGATATCAACCCCGGACTAAGCACAGATACGCAGTATTTT
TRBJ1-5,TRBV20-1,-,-,CSARVATGEGNQPQHF,TGCAGTGCTAGAGTGGCTACAGGCGAGGGCAATCAGCCCCAGCATTTT
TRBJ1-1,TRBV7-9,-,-,CASSLAYSTEAFF,TGTGCCAGCAGCTTAGCGTACAGCACTGAAGCTTTCTTT
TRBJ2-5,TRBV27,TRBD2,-,CASSPREVGETQYF,TGTGCCAGCAGCCCGCGGGAGGTTGGAGAGACCCAGTACTTC
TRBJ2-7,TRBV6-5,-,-,CASSYIGRGLSYEQYF,TGTGCCAGCAGTTACATCGGTCGGGGGTTATCCTACGAGCAGTACTTC
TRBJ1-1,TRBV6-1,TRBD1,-,CASTRQGAANTEAFF,TGTGCCAGCACTCGACAGGGGGCGGCGAACACTGAAGCTTTCTTT
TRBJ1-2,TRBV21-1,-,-,CASSKGRYSSNYGYTF,TGTGCCAGCAGCAAGGGGCGATATTCTAGTAACTATGGCTACACCTTC
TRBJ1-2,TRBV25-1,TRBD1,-,CASRDREEGYTF,TGTGCCAGCCGGGACAGGGAGGAGGGCTACACCTTC
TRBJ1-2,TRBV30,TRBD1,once,CAWSVGDSENYGYTF,TGTGCCTGGAGTGTGGGGGACAGTGAAAACTATGGCTACACCTTC
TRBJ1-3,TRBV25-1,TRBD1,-,CASQDRAGNTIYF,TGTGCCAGCCAAGACAGGGCTGGAAACACCATATATTTT
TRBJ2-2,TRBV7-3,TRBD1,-,CASSPTGGNTGELFF,TGTGCCAGCAGCCCGACAGGGGGCAACACCGGGGAGCTGTTTTTT
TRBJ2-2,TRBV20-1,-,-,CSARDRGQFTGELFF,TGCAGTGCTAGAGACCGGGGACAATTCACCGGGGAGCTGTTTTTT
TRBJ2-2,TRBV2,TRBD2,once,CASCQSLAGWELFF,TGTGCCAGCTGCCAGTCTCTAGCGGGATGGGAGCTTTTTTTT
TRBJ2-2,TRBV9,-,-,CASSVSSSRNTGELFF,TGTGCCAGCAGCGTATCCTCTAGCCGGAACACCGGGGAGCTGTTTTTT
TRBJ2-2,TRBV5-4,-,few,CASSLNLGGESGELFF,TGTGCCAGCAGCCTGAATTTGGGGGGCGAATCCGGGGAGCTGTTTTTT
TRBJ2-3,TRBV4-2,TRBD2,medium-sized,CASSQTGTNTDTQYF,TGTGCCAGCAGCCAGACCGGGACTAACACAGATACGCAGTATTTT
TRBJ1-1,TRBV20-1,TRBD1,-,CSARDRGRRGTEAFF,TGCAGTGCTAGAGATAGGGGGCGTAGGGGCACTGAAGCTTTCTTT
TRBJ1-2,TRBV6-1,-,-,CASNYGRRINYGYTF,TGTGCCAGCAACTACGGGCGAAGGATTAACTATGGCTACACCTTC
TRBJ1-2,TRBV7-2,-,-,CASSLVGGTNYGYTF,TGTGCCAGCAGCTTAGTTGGGGGGACTAACTATGGCTACACCTTC
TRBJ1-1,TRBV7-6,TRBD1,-,CASSLFDRGRTEAFF,TGTGCCAGCAGCTTATTTGACAGGGGCAGGACTGAAGCTTTCTTT
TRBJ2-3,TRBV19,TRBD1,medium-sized,CASSTYRGVGTDTQYF,TGTGCCAGTAGTACTTACAGGGGAGTGGGCACAGATACGCAGTATTTT
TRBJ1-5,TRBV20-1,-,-,CSAITGTYSNQPQHF,TGCAGTGCTATAACAGGGACCTATAGCAATCAGCCCCAGCATTTT
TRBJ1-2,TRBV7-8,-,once,CASSLRDCGYTF,TGTGCCAGCAGCTTAAGGGACTGTGGCTACACCTTC